These 5 T cell receptor beta chains share one sample of origin, sequenced in a study of blood T cell repertoires in COVID-19. TCRdb's copy holds only in-frame clones and misses some; the assay was immunoSEQ multiplex PCR. The sample contains 75,000 to 80,000 clones, about 87% of which appear only once. Sequenced sample: peripheral blood. The receptors stem from a human donor in a cohort sampled during active COVID-19.

V and J are TRBV21-1 and TRBJ2-1; TRBD2, the table's D call, lacks a check against the DNA. TRBV21-1 is marked as a pseudogene. The CDR3 consists of 15 residues. The CDR3 here is CASSNLRTGRNEQFF. The DNA of the CDR3 is TGTGCCAGCAGCAATCTGAGGACTGGCCGCAATGAGCAGTTCTTC.

The chain carries TRBV27 and TRBJ2-3; D perhaps matches TRBD2 (5 bases). Trimming cost V 3 bases and J 5 bases, with 12 bases left between them. This CDR3 region has 14 residues. Looked up from germline, CDR1 is MNHEY and CDR2 is SMNVEV (reference sequence). CDR3 amino acids: CASSFRGWVDTQYF. CDR3 nucleotides: TGTGCCAGCAGTTTCAGAGGGTGGGTAGATACGCAGTATTTT.

The genes are TRBV28 and TRBJ2-7; D uncertain. The CDR3 covers 14 residues. Trimming removed 6 bases at V and 6 bases at J, with 18 bases between. CDR1 MDHEN and CDR2 SYDVKM come from the germline V gene. The CDR3 DNA follows: TGTGCCAGCAGCGCCCCTTGGAGTAGGTCCGAGCAGTACTTC. As protein: CASSAPWSRSEQYF.

This sequence joins TRBV18 and TRBJ2-3, with D uncertain. This CDR3 region has 16 residues. Trimming took off 3 bases at V and 0 bases at J, with 13 bases between the two ends. The germline V gene encodes CDR1 KGHSH and CDR2 LQKENI. The DNA for the CDR3 is TGTGCCAGCTCACCCTTCACAGTGGCTAGCACAGATACGCAGTATTTT. Amino acids: CASSPFTVASTDTQYF.

The chain is built from TRBV3-1 (or the pseudogene TRBV3-2) and TRBJ1-2; a possible D gene is TRBD1 (6 bases). The CDR3 length is 14 residues. Germline CDR1 is LGHDT and CDR2 is YNNKEL (reference sequence). Trimming left V 10 bases short and J 1 base short, with 16 bases between. The CDR3 loop is CATRGEGDNYGYTF. CDR3 nucleotides: TGTGCCACCCGGGGGGAGGGGGATAACTATGGCTACACCTTC.